This T cell receptor (beta chain) is from a study of beta chain features in type 1 diabetes. Notes on the study in general: Fewer junction insertions and more nucleotide deletions appeared in type 1 diabetes patients.

V was clipped by 7 bases and J by 2 bases, with 9 bases between them. Germline CDR1 reads MNHEY; CDR2 reads SVGAGI. This CDR3 has 12 amino acids. Isolated RNA was reverse transcribed in full, so expressed TCRB transcripts were sequenced. Sequencing was performed with immunoSEQ multiplex PCR; in TCRdb, only in-frame clones are kept and a portion is missing. The repertoire holds about 160,000 clones, with 7.5% to 10% as singletons. This clone occurred a few times. The target antigen is unknown. This chain links TRBV6-5 with TRBJ2-7; tentatively, D is TRBD1 (5 bases). Input material: central memory CD4+ T cells from blood. The source of this sequence is a woman aged 18-29 years in good health. DNA of the CDR3: TGTGCCAGCAAGACAGCAGCCTACGAGCAGTACTTC. It is translated as CASKTAAYEQYF.